One sample yielded the 3 T cell receptor beta chains listed below, sequenced in a study of CD8+ T cells in alopecia areata. Sample treatment: oral pan-JAK inhibitor, 5-10 mg twice daily. Extracted RNA was reverse transcribed into cDNA, the sequencing template. Assay: immunoSEQ multiplex PCR; the TCRdb copy retains only in-frame clones and omits some. The repertoire includes over 250,000 clones, 50% to 75% of them detected once, and 0.93% sits in the top ten. Sequenced here: CD4+ T cells sorted from blood, sampled at week 52, from a patient treated with tofacitinib. Every receptor here comes from a human donor with alopecia areata.

This clone has more than one count but fewer than ten. The chain combines TRBV14 with TRBJ1-1; D is uncertain. Germline V gives CDR1 SGHDN, CDR2 FVKESK. V lost 1 base to trimming and J lost 4 bases, with 10 bases between them. The CDR3 runs 14 residues. The CDR3 sequence: CASSQVRMSTEAFF. CDR3 sequence (DNA): TGTGCCAGCAGCCAAGTACGAATGAGCACTGAAGCTTTCTTT.

This rearrangement joins TRBV30 to TRBJ2-7; D might be TRBD2 (7 bases). There are 12 residues in the CDR3. The V end lost 8 bases, the J end lost 5 bases, and 16 bases lay between the germline ends. Germline V gene sequence: CDR1 GTSNPN, CDR2 SVGIG (reference sequence). CDR3 protein: CAHSPGGHEQYF. DNA for the CDR3: TGTGCCCACAGCCCGGGGGGCCACGAGCAGTACTTC. The full variable domain, rest sourced from reference TRBV30 and TRBJ2-7, is SQTIHQWPATLVQPVGSPLSLECTVEGTSNPNLYWYRQAAGRGLQLLFYSVGIGQISSEVPQNLSASRPQDRQFILSSKKLLLSDSGFYLCAHSPGGHEQYFGPGTRLTVT.

Concerning this clone itself: The junction differs from germline at one of its ends, possibly a read error. V and J are TRBV6-1 and TRBJ1-1, with TRBD1 matching over 9 bases. CDR1 is MNHNS, CDR2 SASEGT, per germline. CDR3 length: 13 residues. This CDR3 is CASTPGQGPPPLF. For the CDR3, the DNA is TGTGCCAGCACCCCCGGACAGGGGCCGCCTCCGCTCTTT.